This T cell receptor beta chain originates from a study of cytomegalovirus exposure and HLA in healthy donors. Broader study findings: Fewer N-insertions (relative to the approximately 670-donor mean) were reportedly seen in an Asian-associated ancestry cluster in a later analysis. According to a later analysis, most TCR beta chains associated with CMV appeared HLA-restricted.

Trimming left V 1 base short and J 2 bases short, with 12 bases between. The CDR3 runs 16 residues. Per the germline V gene, CDR1 is MNHNY and CDR2 is SVGAGI (reference sequence). Turning to this clone: Its target is unknown.

Researchers ran the PCR with 60 Vbeta and 13 Jbeta primers. Produced via immunoSEQ multiplex PCR; TCRdb's table is partial and in-frame only. Counted here are 200,000 to 250,000 clones, around 80% occurring once; the ten biggest clones make up 1.5% to 2%. The specimen sequenced was PBMCs. The receptor comes from a man aged 50-59 years in good health and CMV-seronegative. The J gene is TRBJ2-1, the V gene TRBV6-6; maybe TRBD2 (6 bases). The CDR3 reads CASSYYLAATYNEQFF. In DNA form, the CDR3 reads TGTGCCAGCAGTTACTACTTAGCGGCGACCTACAATGAGCAGTTCTTC.